The rows below give T cell receptor beta chains drawn from one sample of a study of cytomegalovirus exposure and HLA in healthy donors. Sequencing used immunoSEQ multiplex PCR; TCRdb keeps in-frame clones, though not all of them. The sample has about 92,000 clones; 70% to 90% are singletons. Input material: PBMCs. The receptors come from a man younger than 35 in good health and CMV-seronegative. Each CDR3 is given with its conserved first and last residue. The D gene is left open where the match is weak. Where a row states a size, it is once, few, many or the class of an expanded clone; other rows omit it.

TRBJ1-3 TRBD1 . TRBV7-9 TGTGCCAGCAGCTTATTTTCCGGGACAGCTGGAAACACCATATATTTT CASSLFSGTAGNTIYF
TRBJ2-2 . . TRBV9 TGTGCCAGCAGCCCCTCGGGGGACACCGGGGAGCTGTTTTTT CASSPSGDTGELFF
TRBJ1-4 . . TRBV15 TGTGCCACCAGCAGAGGCCAAGTGGGGAGTGAAAAACTGTTTTTT CATSRGQVGSEKLFF
TRBJ1-6 . . TRBV18 TGTGCCAGCTCAAATTCCCATCCACCCCTCCACTTT CASSNSHPPLHF
TRBJ1-1 TRBD1 once TRBV27 TGTGCCAGCACGCCCCTGACAGGGGCAGGCACTGAAGCTTTCTTT CASTPLTGAGTEAFF
TRBJ2-7 TRBD1 . TRBV18 TGTGCCAGCTCACCCGACAGGGCCGAGCAGTACTTC CASSPDRAEQYF
TRBJ1-2 . . TRBV10-3 TGTGCCATCAGTGAGCTCGCGGGTGGCTACACCTTC CAISELAGGYTF
TRBJ1-1 TRBD1 . TRBV5-6 TGTGCCAGCCAAACAGGGGTTGAAGCTTTCTTT CASQTGVEAFF
TRBJ1-3 . . TRBV28 TGTGCCAGCAGTTTACGACAGGTCTCTGGAAACACCATATATTTT CASSLRQVSGNTIYF
TRBJ2-1 TRBD1 . TRBV2 TGTGCCAGCCGTCAGGGGGCCAACAATGAGCAGTTCTTC CASRQGANNEQFF
TRBJ1-1 TRBD1 . TRBV5-4 TGTGCCAGCAGCGCCGCCGGACAGGGCCTTATGGCTTTCTTT CASSAAGQGLMAFF
TRBJ1-2 . . TRBV9 TGTGCCAGCAGCGGATACAGGGCAGTGGGGAATGGCTACACCTTC CASSGYRAVGNGYTF
TRBJ2-3 TRBD2 once TRBV18 TGTGCCAGCTCACCACAATCAGCGGGAAACACAGATACGCAGTATTTT CASSPQSAGNTDTQYF
TRBJ2-2 . . TRBV9 TGTGCCAGCAGCCCGAGAGGGGACAAAAACACCGGGGAGCTGTTTTTT CASSPRGDKNTGELFF
TRBJ2-5 . . TRBV30 TGTGCCTGGAGGAGGCCAGGGAAAGAGACCCAGTACTTC CAWRRPGKETQYF
TRBJ1-6 . . TRBV19 TGTGCCAGTAGTACCCGGGACTTTAATTCACCCCTCCACTTT CASSTRDFNSPLHF
TRBJ1-4 TRBD1 . TRBV5-5 TGTGCCAGCAGCCTCGGGACAGGGGTCGAAAAACTGTTTTTT CASSLGTGVEKLFF
TRBJ1-2 TRBD1 . TRBV7-2 TGTGCCAGCAGCCCGATGGGACAGAACTATGGCTACACCTTC CASSPMGQNYGYTF
TRBJ1-2 TRBD1 . TRBV6-5 TGTGCCAGCAGGGACGAAGGGACAGGGGGCCATGGCTACACCTTC CASRDEGTGGHGYTF
TRBJ2-5 . . TRBV7-7 TGTGCTAGCGGTACCGGAGGGGGCTGGGAGACCCAGTACTTC CASGTGGGWETQYF
TRBJ1-2 . . TRBV5-1 TGCGCCAGTGGGCCCGAAACAGGAGCCTATGGCTACACCTTC CASGPETGAYGYTF
TRBJ1-4 TRBD1 . TRBV5-1 TGCGCCAGCAGCTTAAGACAGGGGGCGACTAATGAAAAACTGTTTTTT CASSLRQGATNEKLFF
TRBJ1-6 TRBD1 . TRBV6-5 TGTGCCAGCAGCTTACAGGGGTCGGAAACACCCCTCCACTTT CASSLQGSETPLHF
TRBJ2-2 . . TRBV6-1 TGTGCCAGCAGGAGGTTAGGCCGGACCGGGGAGCTGTTTTTT CASRRLGRTGELFF
TRBJ1-1 . . TRBV11-2 TGTGCCAGCAGCTTAGTAGGGGCGGACACTGAAGCTTTCTTT CASSLVGADTEAFF
TRBJ2-3 TRBD1 . TRBV7-7 TGTGCCAGCAGCCCCGGGACAGGGGGCTATGTCACAGATACGCAGTATTTT CASSPGTGGYVTDTQYF
TRBJ1-1 TRBD1 once TRBV7-6 TGTGCCAGCAGGAGAGGACAGGGCACTGAAGCTTTCTTT CASRRGQGTEAFF
TRBJ1-2 TRBD1 . TRBV19 TGTGCCAGTAGTGGACAGGGGGCCTTGGGCTACACCTTC CASSGQGALGYTF
TRBJ1-2 . . TRBV6-5 TGTGCCAGCAGTCCCTTAAGGGGCGTGGGGGGCTACACCTTC CASSPLRGVGGYTF
TRBJ1-1 TRBD1 once TRBV19 TGTGCCAGTAGACCCTCTTTGGGACAGGTGGACACTGAAGCTTTCTTT CASRPSLGQVDTEAFF
TRBJ1-2 . . TRBV7-9 TGTGCCAGCAGCTTTGAAGGGCAGGCGGGGGGCTACACCTTC CASSFEGQAGGYTF
TRBJ2-2 . . TRBV6-5 TGTGCCAGCAGTTGGGGGGGGCCCGGGGAGCTGTTTTTT CASSWGGPGELFF
TRBJ1-2 . . TRBV29-1 TGCAGCGTTGAGGACACGAGCTATGGCTACACCTTC CSVEDTSYGYTF
TRBJ1-2 . . TRBV2 TGTGAGGCAGGTGAAAACTATGGCTACACCTTC CEAGENYGYTF
TRBJ2-5 TRBD2 few TRBV5-1 TGCGCCAGCAGCTTAGGACTAGCGGGGGGCCCACAAGAGACCCAGTACTTC CASSLGLAGGPQETQYF
TRBJ1-1 TRBD1 . TRBV5-1 TGCGCCAGCAGGACCGACAGGGACACTGAAGCTTTCTTT CASRTDRDTEAFF
TRBJ1-4 . once TRBV6-6 TGTGCCAGCAGTTACGCGGGGGGTCGTAATGAAAAACTGTTTTTT CASSYAGGRNEKLFF
TRBJ1-2 TRBD1 . TRBV5-1 TGCGCCAGCAGCTGGATAGAAGGGACAGGGGGCTCTTATGGCTACACCTTC CASSWIEGTGGSYGYTF
TRBJ2-7 . . TRBV6-4 TGTGCCAGCAGTTGGGACATAACGAGCGAGCAGTACTTC CASSWDITSEQYF
TRBJ2-3 . . TRBV6-5 TGTGCCAGCAGCGATCCCGGTAGCACAGATACGCAGTATTTT CASSDPGSTDTQYF
TRBJ1-3 TRBD1 . TRBV9 TGTGCCAGCAGCGTAGAAGAGGGACAGTTGTCATCTGGAAACACCATATATTTT CASSVEEGQLSSGNTIYF